These 15 T cell receptor beta chains originate from one sample sequenced in a study of response to subunit inactivated influenza vaccine. One entry per CDR3 protein results from TCRdb running MiXCR on the RT-PCR reads. The table includes about 540,000 distinct CDR3 sequences, under 30% detected once. The same specimen was also included in a second study, on T cells expressing NK-cell markers. That work adds: For TCR beta, cDNA was produced by 5'RACE template switching with UMIs.

This sample comprised CD4+ T cells sorted from PBMCs, obtained 12 days after vaccination. The receptors were gathered from a middle-aged man who received an inactivated influenza vaccine.

This clonotype has more than one count but fewer than ten. The chain joins TRBV7-2 to TRBJ2-3; D is unresolved. The CDR3 runs 12 residues. The V end lost 1 base, the J end lost 8 bases, and 7 bases lay between the germline ends. From germline, CDR1 is SGHTA and CDR2 FQGNSA. DNA for the CDR3: TGTGCCAGCAGCTTAGACGCGCCTACGCAGTATTTT. This gives the protein CASSLDAPTQYF.

V and J are TRBV5-4 and TRBJ2-3; 10 bases agree with TRBD2. The CDR3 is 15 residues long. Losses at the gene ends were 4 bases for V and 1 base for J; bases not matched to a gene: 3. The germline CDR1 and CDR2 sequences are SGHNT and YYREEE (reference sequence). DNA for the CDR3: TGTGCCAGCAGCCCACTAGCGGGGCGCACAGATACGCAGTATTTT. The encoded protein is CASSPLAGRTDTQYF.

This clonotype was found many times. The rearrangement joins TRBV12-3 or TRBV12-4 to TRBJ1-2, with 9 bases that match TRBD1. This CDR3 is built from 13 residues. The V gene end was trimmed by 5 bases and the J gene end by 4 bases; junction bases not matched to a gene: 2. CDR3 sequence: CASSTGGSYGYTF. For the CDR3, the DNA is TGTGCCAGCAGTACAGGGGGCAGCTATGGCTACACCTTC.

Many counts were recorded for this clonotype. The chain has TRBV7-8 and TRBJ2-7; weak D call: TRBD2 (7 bases). Germline V gives CDR1 SGHVS, CDR2 FQNEAQ. V was clipped by 2 bases and J by 0 bases, with 11 bases between them. The CDR3 totals 15 residues. CDR3 in DNA: TGTGCCAGCAGCTTAAGGGGGGGGGACTCCTACGAGCAGTACTTC. This gives the protein CASSLRGGDSYEQYF.

This clonotype has just a few counts. The chain is built from TRBV18 and TRBJ1-3; no firm D call. This CDR3 is built from 14 residues. The germline V gene encodes CDR1 KGHSH and CDR2 LQKENI. The V gene lost 5 bases and the J gene lost 3 bases, with 11 bases spanning the gap. The CDR3 spells CASSSDMGGNTIYF. CDR3 DNA sequence: TGTGCCAGCTCATCCGATATGGGTGGAAACACCATATATTTT.

This clonotype appeared a few times. J is TRBJ2-6 and V is TRBV18; D uncertain. The CDR3 spans 17 residues. The germline gives CDR1 KGHSH, CDR2 LQKENI. V gave up 3 bases and J gave up 0 bases, with 12 bases separating them. The CDR3 is CASSPSTANSGANVLTF. CDR3 nucleotides: TGTGCCAGCTCACCCTCTACGGCCAACTCTGGGGCCAACGTCCTGACTTTC.

There are a few counts of this clonotype. This sequence joins TRBV28 and TRBJ1-4; possibly TRBD1 for D (5 bases). Germline lookup yields CDR1 MDHEN and CDR2 SYDVKM. The CDR3 totals 14 residues. V was clipped by 4 bases and J by 1 base, with 7 bases between them. The CDR3 protein is CASSSDRTNEKLFF. The CDR3 bases are TGTGCCAGCAGTTCCGACAGAACTAATGAAAAACTGTTTTTT.

A single count supports this clonotype. J is TRBJ2-4 and V is TRBV20-1; TRBD1 matches at 9 bases. Germline CDR1 and CDR2: DFQATT and SNEGSKA (reference sequence). V shed 6 bases and J 2 bases; nucleotides not matched to a gene: 5. The CDR3 contains 14 residues. The CDR3 is CSAPGTGTKNIQYF. Written as DNA, the CDR3 is TGCAGTGCCCCCGGGACAGGGACCAAAAACATTCAGTACTTC.

This clonotype has a handful of counts. The rearrangement joins TRBV5-4 to TRBJ2-2; D is perhaps TRBD1 (5 bases). Trimming left V 0 bases short and J 3 bases short, with 9 bases between. The germline V gene encodes CDR1 SGHNT and CDR2 YYREEE (reference sequence). The CDR3 is 15 residues long. The CDR3 here is CASSLDQGYTGELFF. DNA for the CDR3: TGTGCCAGCAGCTTGGATCAGGGTTACACCGGGGAGCTGTTTTTT.

The chain employs TRBV28 and TRBJ2-1; perhaps TRBD2 as D (6 bases). Trimming pared 10 bases from V and 2 bases from J, leaving 12 bases between. Germline V gene sequence: CDR1 MDHEN, CDR2 SYDVKM. The CDR3 contains 13 residues. The CDR3 bases are TGTGCCACCTTAGCGGTACCCTACAATGAGCAGTTCTTC. This sequence encodes CATLAVPYNEQFF.

This clonotype was seen at least ten times. The CDR3 sequence: CAWSTPGTEAFF. CDR3 bases: TGTGCCTGGAGTACCCCGGGCACTGAAGCTTTCTTT. V is TRBV30 and J is TRBJ1-1; D is ambiguous. V shed 2 bases and J shed 4 bases, with 8 bases lying between them. The germline V gene encodes CDR1 GTSNPN and CDR2 SVGIG (reference sequence). The CDR3 sequence is 12 residues long.

A few counts support this clonotype. The CDR3 nucleotides are TGTGCCAGCAGTTTTCGTTCCAGCTATGGCTACACCTTC. Amino acid sequence: CASSFRSSYGYTF. The rearrangement uses TRBV12-3 or TRBV12-4 and TRBJ1-2, with no clear D. This CDR3 contains 13 residues. Trimming took off 3 bases at V and 4 bases at J, with 9 bases between the two ends.

The genes are TRBV2 and TRBJ2-3, with a tentative D call TRBD1 (6 bases). The CDR3 has 12 amino acids. Germline CDR1 and CDR2: SNHLY and FYNNEI. The V gene lost 2 bases and the J gene lost 6 bases, with 6 bases spanning the gap. The CDR3 reads CASSEQGDTQYF. CDR3 nucleotide sequence: TGTGCCAGCAGTGAACAGGGGGATACGCAGTATTTT. Full variable domain (remainder filled in from reference TRBV2 and TRBJ2-3): EPEVTQTPSHQVTQMGQEVILRCVPISNHLYFYWYRQILGQKVEFLVSFYNNEISEKSEIFDDQFSVERPDGSNFTLKIRSTKLEDSAMYFCASSEQGDTQYFGPGTRLTVL.

This clonotype was seen many times. The V call is TRBV29-1, the J call TRBJ2-7, with D possibly TRBD2 on 5 matching bases. The germline V and J ends were trimmed by 4 bases and 2 bases, with 9 bases remaining between them. This CDR3 has 12 residues. CDR1 is SQVTM, CDR2 ANQGSEA, per germline. The CDR3 here is CSVVSGTYEQYF. The DNA of the CDR3 is TGCAGCGTTGTGTCGGGGACCTACGAGCAGTACTTC.

CDR3 coding DNA: TGCAGTGCTAGCAGGACAGGGAACGAAGCTTTCTTT. It yields the protein CSASRTGNEAFF. The V gene is TRBV20-1, the J gene TRBJ1-1; 8 bases align to TRBD1. The CDR3 runs to 12 residues. Germline lookup yields CDR1 DFQATT and CDR2 SNEGSKA (reference sequence). The junction had 5 bases not matched to a gene; V was cut back by 3 bases and J by 8 bases.